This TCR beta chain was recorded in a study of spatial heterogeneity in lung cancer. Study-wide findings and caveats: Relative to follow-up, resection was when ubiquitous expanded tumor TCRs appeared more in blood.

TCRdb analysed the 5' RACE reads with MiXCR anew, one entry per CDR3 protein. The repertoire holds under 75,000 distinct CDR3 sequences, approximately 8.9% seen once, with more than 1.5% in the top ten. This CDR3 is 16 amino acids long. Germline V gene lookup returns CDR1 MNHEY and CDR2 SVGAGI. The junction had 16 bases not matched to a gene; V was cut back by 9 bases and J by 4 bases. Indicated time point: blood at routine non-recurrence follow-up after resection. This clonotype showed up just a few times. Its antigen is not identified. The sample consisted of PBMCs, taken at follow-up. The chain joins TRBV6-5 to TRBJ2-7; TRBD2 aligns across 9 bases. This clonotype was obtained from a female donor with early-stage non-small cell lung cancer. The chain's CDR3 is CASRRLAEGFGYEQYF. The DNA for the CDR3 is TGTGCCAGTAGGCGACTAGCGGAGGGTTTCGGTTACGAGCAGTACTTC.